The 6 T cell receptor beta chains below all came from one sample that was sequenced in a study of blood T cell repertoires in COVID-19. Sequenced by immunoSEQ multiplex PCR; TCRdb stores in-frame clones only, minus some. Here the sample spans fewer than 500,000 clones, roughly four fifths being singletons. The sequenced sample consisted of peripheral blood. Source of these receptors: a human donor with acute or convalescent COVID-19. The donor label of this sample is uncertain.

This clone was picked up one time. The chain couples TRBV5-1 to TRBJ2-5, with 8 nucleotides matching TRBD2. Per germline, CDR1 SGHRS and CDR2 YFSETQ. V dropped 2 bases and J dropped 5; count of bases not matched to a gene: 5. The length of the CDR3 is 14 residues. CDR3 residues: CASSFGGVDETQYF. DNA for the CDR3: TGCGCCAGCAGCTTCGGGGGGGTGGATGAGACCCAGTACTTC.

This clone was observed a few times. The chain is built from TRBV5-1 and TRBJ1-4; 10 bases line up with TRBD1. CDR1 is SGHRS and CDR2 is YFSETQ in the germline V gene. This CDR3 has 22 residues. V dropped 7 bases and J dropped 8; count of bases not matched to a gene: 32. CDR3 DNA: TGCGCCAGCTTTCCAAAGGCCGGGACAGGGGATCCAAATCCTCCACGGAAGGAAAAACTGTTTTTT. As protein: CASFPKAGTGDPNPPRKEKLFF.

This rearrangement joins TRBV30 to TRBJ1-1; D ambiguous. The germline V gene has CDR1 GTSNPN and CDR2 SVGIG (reference sequence). The CDR3 sequence is 12 residues long. The germline V and J ends were trimmed by 2 bases and 7 bases, with 11 bases remaining between them. The CDR3 nucleotides are TGTGCCTGGAGTTTTAGGAGAATTGAAGCTTTCTTT. Translating gives CAWSFRRIEAFF.

This rearrangement joins TRBV19 to TRBJ1-1, with 10 nucleotides matching TRBD1. V was clipped by 6 bases and J by 10 bases; unmatched bases: 5. This CDR3 region has 12 residues. Per the germline V gene, CDR1 is LNHDA and CDR2 is SQIVND (reference sequence). The CDR3 spells CASSRQGAVAFF. In DNA, the CDR3 is TGTGCCAGTAGCCGACAGGGGGCCGTAGCTTTCTTT.

The V call is TRBV2, the J call TRBJ1-5, with D possibly being TRBD1 (5 bases). V lost 1 base and J 6 bases, leaving 10 bases between the germline ends. The CDR3 is 14 residues long. CDR1 and CDR2 (germline): SNHLY, FYNNEI. The CDR3 nucleotides are TGTGCCAGCAGTGAAGGGGGGGTTTTTCAGCCCCAGCATTTT. This encodes CASSEGGVFQPQHF.

CDR3 sequence reads: CASSSRRGNTEAFF. CDR3 coding DNA: TGTGCCAGTAGTTCCCGCCGGGGGAACACTGAAGCTTTCTTT. The chain uses TRBV19 and TRBJ1-1; D not certain. Trimming left V 5 bases short and J 1 base short, with 11 bases between. The germline V gene encodes CDR1 LNHDA and CDR2 SQIVND (reference sequence). There are 14 residues in the CDR3.